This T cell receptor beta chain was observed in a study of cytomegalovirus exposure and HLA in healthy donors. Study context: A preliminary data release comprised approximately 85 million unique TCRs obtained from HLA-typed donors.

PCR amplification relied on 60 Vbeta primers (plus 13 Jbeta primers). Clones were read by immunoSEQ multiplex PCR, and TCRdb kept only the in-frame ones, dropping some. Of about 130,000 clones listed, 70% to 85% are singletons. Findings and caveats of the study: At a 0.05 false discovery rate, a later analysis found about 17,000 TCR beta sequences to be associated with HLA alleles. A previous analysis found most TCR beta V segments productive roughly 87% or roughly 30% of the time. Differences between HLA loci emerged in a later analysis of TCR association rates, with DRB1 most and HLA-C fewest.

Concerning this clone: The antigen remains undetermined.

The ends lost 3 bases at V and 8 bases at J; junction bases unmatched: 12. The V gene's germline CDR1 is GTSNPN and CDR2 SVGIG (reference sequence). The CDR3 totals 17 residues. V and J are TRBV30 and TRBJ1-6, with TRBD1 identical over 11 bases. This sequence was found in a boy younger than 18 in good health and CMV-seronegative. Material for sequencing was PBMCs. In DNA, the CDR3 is TGTGCCTGGAGAGTATTACGGACAGGGGGCTGGGATTCACCCCTCCACTTT. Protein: CAWRVLRTGGWDSPLHF.